The 15 T cell receptor beta chains below come from one sample, sequenced in a study of identical twins. TCRdb redid the calling of the 5' RACE reads with MiXCR, one entry per CDR3 protein. The data hold hundreds of thousands of distinct CDR3 sequences, with approximately 22% observed a single time. These same data were also listed under a study on T cells expressing NK-cell markers.

The sequenced material came from PBMCs. The receptor set was obtained from a young woman in good health.

This chain joins TRBV7-9 and TRBJ1-5; D is undetermined. This CDR3 region has 14 residues. In germline, CDR1 is SEHNR, CDR2 FQNEAQ (reference sequence). With 7 bases removed from V and 1 base from J, the gap between germline ends came to 11 bases. The CDR3 sequence: CASTRRESNQPQHF. For the CDR3, the DNA is TGTGCCAGCACCCGGCGGGAGAGCAATCAGCCCCAGCATTTT.

The CDR3 protein is CASSPTKAGGYEQYF. CDR3 sequence (DNA): TGTGCCAGCAGCCCAACGAAAGCGGGGGGCTACGAGCAGTACTTC. The rearrangement joins TRBV7-9 to TRBJ2-7; 9 nucleotides match TRBD2. The germline V gene has CDR1 SEHNR and CDR2 FQNEAQ (reference sequence). J gave up 3 bases and V 5 bases, and 8 bases lay outside the gene matches. The CDR3 contains 15 residues.

Many counts were recorded for this clonotype. The chain recombines TRBV4-2 with TRBJ2-1; unclear D gene. Deletions cut 0 bases from V and 12 bases from J, with 21 bases between. CDR1 LGHNA and CDR2 YNFKEQ come from the germline V gene. The CDR3 spans 16 residues. The CDR3 loop reads CASSQDLSAMADLQFF. For the CDR3, the DNA is TGTGCCAGCAGCCAAGATCTAAGTGCGATGGCAGACCTGCAGTTCTTC.

This clonotype was counted between two and nine times. This chain links TRBV29-1 with TRBJ2-3, with D maybe TRBD2 (6 bases). This CDR3 is 13 amino acids long. V lost 4 bases and J lost 2, with 10 bases in between. Germline V gene data show CDR1 as SQVTM and CDR2 as ANQGSEA. The CDR3 DNA reads as TGCAGCGTTGGACTAGAGAACACAGATACGCAGTATTTT. This gives the protein CSVGLENTDTQYF.

The chain recombines TRBV20-1 with TRBJ1-1, with TRBD1 matching 7 bases. This CDR3 is 13 amino acids long. In germline, CDR1 is DFQATT, CDR2 SNEGSKA (reference sequence). J was trimmed by 2 bases and V by 6 bases; bases with no gene match: 6. The CDR3 here is CSAERTGNTEAFF. The CDR3 nucleotides are TGCAGTGCCGAGCGGACAGGCAACACTGAAGCTTTCTTT.

In its sample, this clonotype was seen once. This rearrangement joins TRBV15 to TRBJ2-3; D gene unclear. Per the germline V gene, CDR1 is LNHNV and CDR2 is YYDKDF (reference sequence). V gave up 5 bases and J gave up 6 bases, with 6 bases separating them. The CDR3 runs 11 residues. CDR3 protein: CATSEEDTQYF. The CDR3 nucleotides read TGTGCCACCAGCGAGGAGGATACGCAGTATTTT.

This clonotype was observed a handful of times. This chain links TRBV5-1 with TRBJ1-1, with D unresolved. Trimming shortened V by 0 bases and J by 6 bases, and 15 bases separated the two germline ends. Looked up from germline, CDR1 is SGHRS and CDR2 is YFSETQ. The CDR3 is made up of 15 amino acids. CDR3 coding DNA: TGCGCCAGCAGCTTGGCCATAGGAAATGTGGCTGAAGCTTTCTTT. This translates into CASSLAIGNVAEAFF. The variable domain in full, with the rest retrieved from reference TRBV5-1 and TRBJ1-1, is KAGVTQTPRYLIKTRGQQVTLSCSPISGHRSVSWYQQTPGQGLQFLFEYFSETQRNKGNFPGRFSGRQFSNSRSEMNVSTLELGDSALYLCASSLAIGNVAEAFFGQGTRLTVV.

The rearrangement joins TRBV6-1 to TRBJ2-5, with a tentative D call TRBD1 (6 bases). This CDR3 has 15 amino acids. CDR1 is MNHNS, CDR2 SASEGT, per germline. V was shortened by 2 bases and J by 9 bases, with 19 bases between the two germline ends. The CDR3 coding sequence is TGTGCCAGCAGTGAAATTCAGGGGACGGTCCTGCCCCAGTACTTC. Protein sequence: CASSEIQGTVLPQYF.

The chain is built from TRBV12-3 or TRBV12-4 and TRBJ1-1; weak D call: TRBD1 (6 bases). The V end lost 8 bases, the J end lost 1 base, and 11 bases lay between the germline ends. CDR3 length: 13 residues. The CDR3, as DNA: TGTGCCAGCTTACAGGGACGGAACACTGAAGCTTTCTTT. Residues: CASLQGRNTEAFF.

There are many counts of this clonotype. This chain links TRBV10-3 with TRBJ2-7; no firm D call. Trimming stripped 10 bases from V and 0 bases from J, with 7 bases between. This CDR3 is 11 amino acids long. The germline CDR1 and CDR2 sequences are ENHRY and SYGVKD. In DNA, the CDR3 is TGTGCCACGCGAAGCTCCTACGAGCAGTACTTC. Translated, it gives CATRSSYEQYF.

This chain uses TRBV20-1 with TRBJ2-3; 7 bases match TRBD1. Per the germline V gene, CDR1 is DFQATT and CDR2 is SNEGSKA (reference sequence). This CDR3 is 14 amino acids long. The J segment lost 0 bases and the V segment lost 5 bases, leaving 5 bases of the junction unmatched. The CDR3 DNA follows: TGCAGTGCTTCCAACAGGGGAAGCACAGATACGCAGTATTTT. Amino acid sequence: CSASNRGSTDTQYF.

The sample holds many counts of this clonotype. This sequence joins TRBV9 and TRBJ1-6; 7 bases are a match to TRBD1. Unmatched junction bases numbered 7, after V lost 6 bases and J lost 7 bases. This CDR3 has 14 residues. Germline CDR1 reads SGDLS; CDR2 reads YYNGEE. The CDR3 here is CASTTDRLNSPLHF. CDR3 coding DNA: TGTGCCAGCACCACGGACAGGTTAAATTCACCCCTCCACTTT.

This clonotype was seen only a few times. The chain links TRBV12-3 or TRBV12-4 to TRBJ1-6, with D uncertain. V was clipped by 1 base and J by 7 bases, with 8 bases between them. The CDR3 is 14 residues long. CDR3 DNA sequence: TGTGCCAGCAGTTTAGACAGTTTAAATTCACCCCTCCACTTT. Translated, it gives CASSLDSLNSPLHF.

V usage is TRBV6-1 and J usage is TRBJ1-6; no clear D gene. The germline CDR1 and CDR2 sequences are MNHNS and SASEGT. This CDR3 region has 12 residues. V was cut by 6 bases and J by 8 bases, with 8 bases left in between. CDR3 region: CASRVVDSPLHF. In nucleotides, the CDR3 is TGTGCCAGCAGAGTCGTGGATTCACCCCTCCACTTT.

This clonotype was seen repeatedly, ten times or more. The chain recombines TRBV6-2 or TRBV6-3 with TRBJ2-7; a weak D match, TRBD1 (6 bases). Germline V gene lookup returns CDR1 MNHEY and CDR2 SVGEGT. This CDR3 contains 12 residues. The ends were cut back, 6 bases at V and 4 bases at J, with 10 bases in the middle. The chain's CDR3 is CASRSQGYEQYF. CDR3 DNA sequence: TGTGCCAGCAGATCACAGGGATACGAGCAGTACTTC.